Below, 11 T cell receptor beta chains from the same sample are listed, as sequenced in a study of cytomegalovirus exposure and HLA in healthy donors. The PCR employed 60 Vbeta primers together with 13 Jbeta primers. This table comes from immunoSEQ multiplex PCR, and its TCRdb copy is limited to in-frame clones, with some not included. This sample's table has around 150,000 clones. The sequenced material came from PBMCs. These receptors originate from a woman aged 60-70 years in good health and CMV-seronegative.

V is TRBV19 and J is TRBJ2-3, with D uncertain. Germline V gene sequence: CDR1 LNHDA, CDR2 SQIVND (reference sequence). V was cut by 5 bases and J by 4 bases, with 4 bases left in between. The CDR3 has 11 amino acids. DNA for the CDR3: TGTGCCAGTAGTCACTCAGATACGCAGTATTTT. The encoded protein is CASSHSDTQYF.

The V gene is TRBV6-5, the J gene TRBJ1-5, with TRBD1 matching over 9 bases. V was clipped by 6 bases and J by 5 bases; unmatched bases: 8. This CDR3 is 15 amino acids long. CDR1 MNHEY and CDR2 SVGAGI come from the germline V gene. The DNA of the CDR3 is TGTGCCAGCAGCCAGGAACAGGGGGCATATCAGCCCCAGCATTTT. This sequence encodes CASSQEQGAYQPQHF.

The chain carries TRBV4-2 and TRBJ2-5; TRBD2 might be the D (6 bases). CDR1 and CDR2 from the germline V gene are LGHNA and YNFKEQ. There are 19 residues in the CDR3. Trimming removed 3 bases from V and 4 bases from J, with 27 bases in between. CDR3 bases: TGTGCCAGCAGCCAGAGGGTAAGAGGTAGCGGTTATCAGAGAGAGACCCAGTACTTC. Translated: CASSQRVRGSGYQRETQYF.

The chain combines TRBV15 with TRBJ2-5, with TRBD2 matching over 9 bases. Germline CDR1 reads LNHNV; CDR2 reads YYDKDF (reference sequence). V lost 1 base to trimming and J lost 1 base; unmatched junction nucleotides: 7. The CDR3 has 17 amino acids. This chain's CDR3 is CATSRGLGLASQETQYF. The CDR3 DNA reads TGTGCCACCAGCAGAGGCCTTGGACTAGCGTCCCAAGAGACCCAGTACTTC.

The chain employs TRBV6-5 and TRBJ1-6; 7 bases align to TRBD1. This CDR3 has 16 residues. Per the germline V gene, CDR1 is MNHEY and CDR2 is SVGAGI. With V trimmed by 0 bases and J by 10 bases, 9 bases remained unmatched. As DNA, the CDR3 is TGTGCCAGCAGTTACTCCATGGACAGGACCGGGTCACCCCTCCACTTT. Residues: CASSYSMDRTGSPLHF.

CDR3 loop: CASSKEFLGAVGGETQYF. The CDR3 DNA sequence: TGTGCCAGCAGCAAAGAGTTTTTGGGGGCCGTGGGAGGGGAGACCCAGTACTTC. This sequence joins TRBV7-8 and TRBJ2-5; D is possibly TRBD2 (7 bases). Trimming removed 5 bases at V and 5 bases at J, with 27 bases between. The germline gives CDR1 SGHVS, CDR2 FQNEAQ. There are 18 residues in the CDR3.

The V and J genes are TRBV9 and TRBJ2-1; unclear D gene. V shed 0 bases and J shed 2 bases, with 12 bases lying between them. Looked up from germline, CDR1 is SGDLS and CDR2 is YYNGEE. The CDR3 sequence is 16 residues long. This CDR3 reads CASSVEAGNTYNEQFF. The CDR3 nucleotides are TGTGCCAGCAGCGTAGAGGCAGGAAATACCTACAATGAGCAGTTCTTC.

The chain employs TRBV5-8 and TRBJ2-7; 7 positions match TRBD2. Trimming removed 4 bases from V and 3 bases from J; junction bases left unmatched: 4. This CDR3 comprises 13 residues. Germline-derived CDR1 and CDR2 are SGHTS and YDEGEE. The CDR3 DNA follows: TGTGCCAGCAGCGGCGCGGGGGTCTACGAGCAGTACTTC. It translates to CASSGAGVYEQYF.

The chain links TRBV5-1 to TRBJ2-5, with D possibly being TRBD1 (5 bases). The CDR3 runs 12 residues. V was pared by 4 bases and J by 4 bases, with 8 bases between. Germline V CDR1 and CDR2: SGHRS, YFSETQ. As DNA, the CDR3 is TGCGCCAGCAGCAGGGGTGGAGAGACCCAGTACTTC. This gives the protein CASSRGGETQYF.

This CDR3 reads CASSDRGVGTQYF. The CDR3 bases are TGTGCCAGCAGTGACAGGGGGGTAGGTACGCAGTATTTT. The V call is TRBV6-1, the J call TRBJ2-3; D possibly corresponds to TRBD1 (7 bases). The length of the CDR3 is 13 residues. V shed 3 bases and J shed 8 bases, with 12 bases lying between them. Looked up from germline, CDR1 is MNHNS and CDR2 is SASEGT.

V gene TRBV19 combines with J gene TRBJ2-7, with D tentatively TRBD2 (6 bases). V shed 5 bases and J shed 0 bases, with 8 bases lying between them. This CDR3 comprises 13 residues. Germline loops: CDR1 LNHDA, CDR2 SQIVND (reference sequence). CDR3 DNA sequence: TGTGCCAGTAGTCGGCGGGGCTCCTACGAGCAGTACTTC. It specifies CASSRRGSYEQYF.